A selection of T cell receptor beta chains follows, all from one sample in a study of identical twins. TCRdb called the 5' RACE reads again in MiXCR, with one record for every CDR3 protein. The data show roughly 710,000 distinct CDR3 sequences, over 5% seen once. Specimen: naive T cells sorted from blood. The receptors come from a man between 18 and 35 years old in good health. CDR3s include the opening cysteine and the closing phenylalanine or tryptophan. The D gene is left open where the match is weak. A row's size may be missing; if present it is once, few, many or a size class.

>16|TRBJ2-1|many|-|TRBV5-1
CASSIGGRPSYNEQFF
TGCGCCAGCAGCATCGGCGGGCGGCCCTCCTACAATGAGCAGTTCTTC
>16|TRBJ1-2|few|TRBD1|TRBV7-9
CASSPAGGMRAYGYTF
TGTGCCAGCAGTCCCGCAGGGGGCATGAGAGCCTATGGCTACACCTTC
>18|TRBJ1-5|many|TRBD1|TRBV6-2/TRBV6-3
CASSTPGTGPGGNQPQHF
TGTGCCAGCAGTACTCCCGGGACAGGGCCAGGGGGCAATCAGCCCCAGCATTTT
>12|TRBJ1-1|many|TRBD1|TRBV12-3/TRBV12-4
CASSPSTGKAFF
TGTGCCAGCAGTCCCTCGACAGGGAAAGCTTTCTTT
>15|TRBJ1-6|many|-|TRBV27
CASSLSMTYNSPLHF
TGTGCCAGCAGTTTATCGATGACATATAATTCACCCCTCCACTTT
>15|TRBJ1-2|-|TRBD1|TRBV27
CASRRQGPGGYGYTF
TGTGCCAGCAGGCGACAGGGACCCGGAGGCTATGGCTACACCTTC
>13|TRBJ2-3|-|-|TRBV15
CAIVDPSTDTQYF
TGTGCCATCGTAGATCCTAGCACAGATACGCAGTATTTT
>15|TRBJ2-3|few|TRBD2|TRBV24-1
CATSDLGGSLDTQYF
TGTGCCACCAGTGATCTGGGCGGGAGTTTGGATACGCAGTATTTT
>16|TRBJ2-3|many|TRBD2|TRBV7-9
CASSLRPSGSPDTQYF
TGTGCCAGCAGCTTAAGGCCTAGCGGGAGTCCAGATACGCAGTATTTT
>15|TRBJ1-5|few|TRBD1|TRBV12-3/TRBV12-4
CASSPTGGADRPQHF
TGTGCCAGCAGTCCGACAGGGGGCGCGGACCGGCCCCAGCATTTT
>16|TRBJ2-1|few|TRBD2|TRBV25-1
CASRVTSGRGFNEQFF
TGTGCCAGCAGGGTCACTAGCGGGAGGGGCTTTAATGAGCAGTTCTTC
>18|TRBJ2-6|few|TRBD1|TRBV4-1
CASSHLWQGASGANVLTF
TGCGCCAGCAGCCACTTGTGGCAGGGGGCGTCTGGGGCCAACGTCCTGACTTTC
>15|TRBJ1-2|-|-|TRBV7-2
CASSPTGTSNYGYTF
TGTGCCAGCAGCCCAACCGGGACCTCCAACTATGGCTACACCTTC
>16|TRBJ2-1|many|TRBD2|TRBV4-1
CASSQVTSGLNNEQFF
TGCGCCAGCAGCCAAGTTACTAGCGGGCTTAACAATGAGCAGTTCTTC
>16|TRBJ2-1|-|TRBD2|TRBV7-6
CASSLSSGRALNEQFF
TGTGCCAGCAGCTTATCGTCGGGGAGGGCTCTCAATGAGCAGTTCTTC
>19|TRBJ2-2|-|TRBD2|TRBV14
CASSQEWLAGRGRTGELFF
TGTGCCAGCAGCCAAGAGTGGCTAGCGGGACGGGGGCGAACCGGGGAGCTGTTTTTT
>13|TRBJ1-3|many|-|TRBV12-3/TRBV12-4
CASSWFSGNTIYF
TGTGCCAGCAGTTGGTTCTCTGGAAACACCATATATTTT
>17|TRBJ2-1|few|TRBD1|TRBV14
CASSQILRTGDWDEQFF
TGTGCCAGCAGCCAGATACTAAGGACAGGGGATTGGGATGAGCAGTTCTTC
>14|TRBJ2-2|many|TRBD2|TRBV10-2
CASRRGVNTGELFF
TGCGCCAGCCGACGGGGGGTCAACACCGGGGAGCTGTTTTTT
>17|TRBJ2-1|many|TRBD2|TRBV27
CASSLSNRLAVYNEQFF
TGTGCCAGCAGTTTATCGAATAGGCTAGCGGTTTACAATGAGCAGTTCTTC
>13|TRBJ2-7|-|-|TRBV20-1
CSAIQGLTYEQYF
TGCAGTGCGATACAGGGCCTCACCTACGAGCAGTACTTC
>15|TRBJ1-6|many|TRBD1|TRBV4-1
CASSQQTGDHSPLHF
TGCGCCAGCAGCCAGCAGACAGGGGATCATTCACCCCTCCACTTT
>16|TRBJ2-1|-|TRBD2|TRBV7-9
CASSRGPAAGTDEQFF
TGTGCCAGCAGCCGGGGCCCGGCAGCGGGAACGGATGAGCAGTTCTTC
>16|TRBJ2-1|-|TRBD2|TRBV6-5
CASSYLGGGPSGEQFF
TGTGCCAGCAGTTACTTGGGGGGAGGGCCTTCGGGCGAGCAGTTCTTC
>16|TRBJ2-5|-|-|TRBV21-1
CASSKGVAGGPETQYF
TGTGCCAGCAGCAAAGGAGTGGCGGGAGGGCCAGAGACCCAGTACTTC
>14|TRBJ2-1|few|TRBD1|TRBV2
CASYRDRGRYEQFF
TGTGCCAGCTACCGGGACAGGGGAAGGTATGAGCAGTTCTTC
>15|TRBJ1-2|few|-|TRBV5-1
CASSLGIGRSYGYTF
TGCGCCAGCAGCTTGGGAATAGGGCGGTCGTATGGCTACACCTTC
>14|TRBJ2-2|many|TRBD1|TRBV25-1
CASMGTASTGELFF
TGTGCCAGCATGGGGACAGCTTCCACCGGGGAGCTGTTTTTT
>15|TRBJ1-1|few|-|TRBV20-1
CSARPDPSMNTEAFF
TGCAGTGCAAGGCCAGATCCTAGCATGAACACTGAAGCTTTCTTT
>15|TRBJ2-1|-|-|TRBV11-3
CASSLERGLYNEQFF
TGTGCCAGCAGCTTAGAGCGGGGTCTCTACAATGAGCAGTTCTTC
>12|TRBJ2-1|many|TRBD2|TRBV12-3/TRBV12-4
CASRLTSGKKFF
TGTGCCAGCAGATTAACTAGCGGGAAAAAGTTCTTC
>14|TRBJ1-1|few|TRBD1|TRBV20-1
CSASPGQVNTEAFF
TGCAGTGCTTCACCGGGACAGGTGAACACTGAAGCTTTCTTT
>15|TRBJ2-5|-|TRBD2|TRBV12-3/TRBV12-4
CASSISGRGEKTQYF
TGTGCCAGCAGTATTAGCGGGAGAGGCGAGAAGACCCAGTACTTC
>14|TRBJ1-1|few|-|TRBV18
CASSPGYQNTEAFF
TGTGCCAGCTCACCAGGGTATCAGAACACTGAAGCTTTCTTT
>14|TRBJ2-7|many|TRBD1|TRBV24-1
CATSDPGTAYEQYF
TGTGCCACCAGTGATCCCGGGACAGCGTACGAGCAGTACTTC
>18|TRBJ1-5|few|TRBD1|TRBV27
CASSLGTGSENSNQPQHF
TGTGCCAGCAGTCTCGGGACAGGGTCTGAGAATAGCAATCAGCCCCAGCATTTT
>13|TRBJ2-1|many|-|TRBV24-1
CATSDLRRDEQFF
TGTGCCACCAGTGATTTGCGACGGGATGAGCAGTTCTTC
>16|TRBJ2-3|many|TRBD2|TRBV6-5
CASSYGAGGPLDTQYF
TGTGCCAGCAGTTACGGGGCGGGAGGGCCTTTAGATACGCAGTATTTT
>14|TRBJ2-6|few|-|TRBV7-9
CASTRQAGANVLTF
TGTGCCAGCACCCGACAGGCTGGGGCCAACGTCCTGACTTTC
>15|TRBJ1-1|few|TRBD1|TRBV6-1
CASSQSGQGATEAFF
TGTGCCAGCAGCCAATCGGGACAGGGGGCCACTGAAGCTTTCTTT
>15|TRBJ2-5|few|-|TRBV9
CASSVGPGGEETQYF
TGTGCCAGCAGCGTAGGTCCAGGGGGGGAAGAGACCCAGTACTTC
>14|TRBJ2-1|many|-|TRBV12-3/TRBV12-4
CASSLVGIRNEQFF
TGTGCCAGCAGTTTGGTCGGGATCCGAAATGAGCAGTTCTTC
>19|TRBJ2-5|few|TRBD2|TRBV5-1
CASSSNISFLAGGGKTQYF
TGCGCCAGCAGCTCGAATATCTCCTTTCTAGCGGGAGGAGGGAAGACCCAGTACTTC
>15|TRBJ2-3|many|TRBD2|TRBV12-3/TRBV12-4
CASSLAGVGGDTQYF
TGTGCCAGCAGTTTGGCGGGAGTGGGTGGAGATACGCAGTATTTT
>15|TRBJ1-6|-|-|TRBV2
CASSDRIYHNSPLHF
TGTGCCAGCAGTGATAGGATATACCATAATTCACCCCTCCACTTT
>14|TRBJ1-1|many|-|TRBV3-1
CASSQDPWGGEAFF
TGTGCCAGCAGCCAAGATCCTTGGGGCGGTGAAGCTTTCTTT
>17|TRBJ2-1|many|-|TRBV6-1
CASSLRRGQLTYNEQFF
TGTGCCAGCAGTCTGCGGAGGGGACAGCTGACTTACAATGAGCAGTTCTTC
>14|TRBJ1-2|many|TRBD1|TRBV12-3/TRBV12-4
CASSILSRGHGYTF
TGTGCCAGCAGCATCCTCTCTAGGGGGCATGGCTACACCTTC
>14|TRBJ1-4|many|TRBD1|TRBV7-2
CASSDRASNEKLFF
TGTGCCAGCAGCGACAGGGCTAGTAATGAAAAACTGTTTTTT
>14|TRBJ2-5|-|-|TRBV3-1
CASSQVGVGETQYF
TGTGCCAGCAGCCAAGTGGGGGTTGGGGAGACCCAGTACTTC
>13|TRBJ2-1|many|-|TRBV12-3/TRBV12-4
CASSYKSFAEQFF
TGTGCCAGCAGCTACAAGAGTTTTGCTGAGCAGTTCTTC
>20|TRBJ2-5|many|TRBD2|TRBV12-3/TRBV12-4
CASSFSLAGVGVVEKETQYF
TGTGCCAGCAGTTTTTCACTAGCGGGAGTTGGGGTGGTCGAAAAGGAGACCCAGTACTTC
>17|TRBJ2-3|many|TRBD2|TRBV6-5
CASSTRVGSGGTDTQYF
TGTGCCAGCAGTACCCGAGTGGGTAGCGGGGGCACAGATACGCAGTATTTT
>13|TRBJ2-7|-|TRBD1|TRBV20-1
CSARGTGPYEQYF
TGCAGTGCTAGAGGGACAGGACCCTACGAGCAGTACTTC